The 28 T cell receptor beta chains below were found in one sample sequenced in a study of shared clonotypes between healthy human individuals. The method was immunoSEQ multiplex PCR; TCRdb's version includes in-frame clones alone and lacks a portion of them. The sample records over a million clones, roughly 96% being singletons. Sequences were obtained from naive CD4+ T cells sorted from blood. This sample's subset: CD45RA+ positively selected. All receptors derive from a man under 40 in good health.

This chain uses TRBV28 with TRBJ1-1; the D gene is possibly TRBD1 (6 bases). CDR3 size: 15 residues. V dropped 3 bases and J dropped 2 bases, with 13 bases sitting between them. The germline V gene encodes CDR1 MDHEN and CDR2 SYDVKM. CDR3 in DNA: TGTGCCAGCAGTTTGGCGACAGGACCAAACACTGAAGCTTTCTTT. This gives the protein CASSLATGPNTEAFF.

The chain recombines TRBV6-1 with TRBJ2-2; the match to TRBD2 covers 7 bases. Germline loops: CDR1 MNHNS, CDR2 SASEGT. Trimming removed 9 bases from V and 6 bases from J; junction bases left unmatched: 4. The CDR3 sequence is 12 residues long. The CDR3 nucleotides read TGTGCCAGTTGGACTAGGGCCGGGGAGCTGTTTTTT. This gives the protein CASWTRAGELFF.

The chain carries TRBV28 and TRBJ2-7; 7 positions match TRBD2. Germline V gene data show CDR1 as MDHEN and CDR2 as SYDVKM. This CDR3 has 18 amino acids. Unmatched junction bases numbered 19, after V lost 8 bases and J lost 0 bases. The chain's CDR3 is CASARGGNPLTSSYEQYF. The CDR3 DNA is TGTGCCAGCGCACGCGGGGGAAACCCCCTAACCAGCTCCTACGAGCAGTACTTC.

This clone was recorded once. V gene TRBV7-2 combines with J gene TRBJ1-5; 7 bases are shared with TRBD1. V shed 5 bases, J shed 7 bases, and the junction held 8 bases outside the gene matches. Germline V gene sequence: CDR1 SGHTA, CDR2 FQGNSA. CDR3 length equals 14 residues. DNA for the CDR3: TGTGCCAGCAGCGATCTAGGGGGCAGCCAGCCCCAGCATTTT. Protein product: CASSDLGGSQPQHF.

The V gene is TRBV18, the J gene TRBJ2-1; 9 bases line up with TRBD2. The CDR3 consists of 14 residues. V lost 3 bases, J lost 10 bases, and 7 bases stayed unmatched. Germline assignment: CDR1 KGHSH and CDR2 LQKENI. CDR3 in amino acids: CASSPAGGPVEQFF. As DNA, the CDR3 is TGTGCCAGCTCACCGGCGGGAGGGCCTGTCGAGCAGTTCTTC. The variable domain in full, with the rest retrieved from reference TRBV18 and TRBJ2-1, is NAGVMQNPRHLVRRRGQEARLRCSPMKGHSHVYWYRQLPEEGLKFMVYLQKENIIDESGMPKERFSAEFPKEGPSILRIQQVVRGDSAAYFCASSPAGGPVEQFFGPGTRLTVL.

The J gene is TRBJ1-2, the V gene TRBV6-5; D remains ambiguous. V was clipped by 6 bases and J by 8 bases, with 13 bases between them. Germline V gene sequence: CDR1 MNHEY, CDR2 SVGAGI. The CDR3 length is 12 residues. The CDR3 DNA is TGTGCCAGCAGCTTGAGCGGTGGCGGCTACACCTTC. Translating gives CASSLSGGGYTF.

This sequence joins TRBV7-3 and TRBJ2-1, with 13 bases identical to TRBD2. CDR1 is SGHTA and CDR2 is FQGTGA in the germline V gene. This CDR3 comprises 17 residues. Trimming cost V 4 bases and J 2 bases; bases outside gene matches: 5. DNA of the CDR3: TGTGCCAGCAGCTCCAAAGGACTAGCGGGGGCCTACAATGAGCAGTTCTTC. It specifies CASSSKGLAGAYNEQFF.

V usage is TRBV7-2 and J usage is TRBJ1-1, with D possibly matching TRBD1 (5 bases). Trimming pared 5 bases from V and 1 base from J, leaving 11 bases between. Germline lookup yields CDR1 SGHTA and CDR2 FQGNSA. There are 14 residues in the CDR3. Here the CDR3 DNA reads TGTGCCAGCAGCCGGGGGGGAACGAACACTGAAGCTTTCTTT. This sequence encodes CASSRGGTNTEAFF.

As regards this clone: The sample holds other DNA sequences that translate to the same CDR3. The chain links TRBV28 to TRBJ1-1; D gene ambiguous. CDR1 and CDR2 from the germline V gene are MDHEN and SYDVKM. The CDR3 is 13 amino acids. The ends were cut back, 3 bases at V and 1 base at J, with 6 bases in the middle. The CDR3 region is CASSLLRNTEAFF. CDR3 sequence (DNA): TGTGCCAGCAGTTTGTTACGGAACACTGAAGCTTTCTTT.

V is TRBV5-4 and J is TRBJ1-4; TRBD1 agrees at 11 bases. The CDR3 sequence is 16 residues long. Trimming cost V 7 bases and J 7 bases; bases outside gene matches: 12. The germline CDR1 and CDR2 sequences are SGHNT and YYREEE (reference sequence). The CDR3 DNA sequence: TGTGCCAGCGCCGCGGACAGGGGGCTGTCGAGTGAAAAACTGTTTTTT. Translated, it gives CASAADRGLSSEKLFF.

The chain has TRBV5-1 and TRBJ2-7; no clear D gene. Germline lookup yields CDR1 SGHRS and CDR2 YFSETQ. This CDR3 is built from 12 residues. With 4 bases removed from V and 5 bases from J, the gap between germline ends came to 10 bases. CDR3: CASSHGKDEQYF. The CDR3 bases are TGCGCCAGCAGCCACGGTAAGGACGAGCAGTACTTC.

The chain links TRBV10-3 to TRBJ2-1, with TRBD2 matching over 14 bases. Germline assignment: CDR1 ENHRY and CDR2 SYGVKD. The CDR3 sequence is 14 residues long. With 7 bases clipped from V and 6 bases from J, the junction kept 2 bases outside the gene matches. DNA for the CDR3: TGTGCCATCACGGGACTAGCGGGAGTCAATGAGCAGTTCTTC. Translation: CAITGLAGVNEQFF.

This sequence joins TRBV6-1 and TRBJ2-1; 11 nucleotides agree with TRBD2. Germline V gene sequence: CDR1 MNHNS, CDR2 SASEGT. V dropped 4 bases and J dropped 2; count of bases not matched to a gene: 7. CDR3 size: 17 residues. In DNA, the CDR3 is TGTGCCAGCAGTGCACGACTAGCGGGACATACCTACAATGAGCAGTTCTTC. It specifies CASSARLAGHTYNEQFF.

The rearrangement links TRBV14 to TRBJ2-1; maybe TRBD1 (5 bases). V lost 2 bases and J lost 0, with 14 bases in between. The CDR3 is 17 amino acids. The germline CDR1 and CDR2 sequences are SGHDN and FVKESK. CDR3 sequence: CASSQRGHPLSYNEQFF. DNA for the CDR3: TGTGCCAGCAGCCAAAGGGGCCATCCACTCTCCTACAATGAGCAGTTCTTC.

The chain has TRBV5-6 and TRBJ2-2, with 8 bases aligning to TRBD2. The CDR3 extends over 15 amino acids. V shed 2 bases, J shed 5 bases, and the junction held 5 bases outside the gene matches. Germline V lookup: CDR1 SGHDT, CDR2 YYEEEE. The CDR3 spells CASSFPGRGTGELFF. In nucleotides, the CDR3 is TGTGCCAGCAGCTTCCCCGGGAGGGGGACCGGGGAGCTGTTTTTT. Drawing the rest from reference TRBV5-6 and TRBJ2-2, the complete variable domain is DAGVTQSPTHLIKTRGQQVTLRCSPKSGHDTVSWYQQALGQGPQFIFQYYEEEERQRGNFPDRFSGHQFPNYSSELNVNALLLGDSALYLCASSFPGRGTGELFFGEGSRLTVL.

This sequence joins TRBV11-3 and TRBJ2-1; 7 bases are shared with TRBD1. Losses at the gene ends were 4 bases for V and 12 bases for J; bases not matched to a gene: 9. Looked up from germline, CDR1 is SGHNT and CDR2 is YENEEA. The CDR3 extends over 13 amino acids. CDR3 sequence (DNA): TGTGCCAGCAGCTCGTACAACAGGGGACCGCAGTTCTTC. Translation gives CASSSYNRGPQFF.

V usage is TRBV30 and J usage is TRBJ2-7, with D possibly being TRBD1 or TRBD2 (5 bases each). The ends were cut back, 8 bases at V and 0 bases at J, with 11 bases in the middle. The germline gives CDR1 GTSNPN, CDR2 SVGIG (reference sequence). This CDR3 contains 12 residues. The DNA of the CDR3 is TGTGCCCGACGGGACGGCTCCTACGAGCAGTACTTC. It yields the protein CARRDGSYEQYF. Full variable domain (missing parts from reference TRBV30 and TRBJ2-7): SQTIHQWPATLVQPVGSPLSLECTVEGTSNPNLYWYRQAAGRGLQLLFYSVGIGQISSEVPQNLSASRPQDRQFILSSKKLLLSDSGFYLCARRDGSYEQYFGPGTRLTVT.

This sequence joins TRBV9 and TRBJ2-1; a possible D gene is TRBD2 (6 bases). The CDR3 length is 17 residues. Per germline, CDR1 SGDLS and CDR2 YYNGEE. Trimming stripped 0 bases from V and 5 bases from J, with 18 bases between. The CDR3 region is CASSVAWLAHTDNEQFF. CDR3 coding DNA: TGTGCCAGCAGCGTAGCTTGGCTAGCGCATACCGACAATGAGCAGTTCTTC.

The chain links TRBV7-2 to TRBJ2-2, with D possibly TRBD2 on 6 matching bases. Germline V gives CDR1 SGHTA, CDR2 FQGNSA. V was pared by 5 bases and J by 5 bases, with 21 bases between. The CDR3 is made up of 17 amino acids. The CDR3 DNA is TGTGCCAGCAGCCCAAAACCGGGACTCCTAGTTACCGGGGAGCTGTTTTTT. This codes for CASSPKPGLLVTGELFF. Full variable domain (outside the CDR3, taken from reference TRBV7-2 and TRBJ2-2): GAGVSQSPSNKVTEKGKDVELRCDPISGHTALYWYRQSLGQGLEFLIYFQGNSAPDKSGLPSDRFSAERTGGSVSTLTIQRTQQEDSAVYLCASSPKPGLLVTGELFFGEGSRLTVL.

V gene TRBV28 combines with J gene TRBJ1-5; no clear D. Germline assignment: CDR1 MDHEN and CDR2 SYDVKM. There are 14 residues in the CDR3. Deletions cut 3 bases from V and 4 bases from J, with 10 bases between. The CDR3 here is CASSFGGWNQPQHF. CDR3 nucleotides: TGTGCCAGCAGTTTTGGAGGTTGGAATCAGCCCCAGCATTTT.

V usage is TRBV11-2 and J usage is TRBJ2-1, with 9 bases aligning to TRBD2. The J segment lost 1 base and the V segment lost 6 bases, leaving 7 bases of the junction unmatched. Germline lookup yields CDR1 SGHAT and CDR2 FQNNGV. This CDR3 has 16 residues. The CDR3 region is CASRETGLASYNEQFF. CDR3 nucleotides: TGTGCCAGCAGAGAAACGGGACTAGCATCCTACAATGAGCAGTTCTTC.

Concerning this clone itself: Its ends do not fully match the called genes, so a read error is possible. This chain uses TRBV5-1 with TRBJ1-1; no clear D. This CDR3 is built from 13 residues. CDR1 is SGHRS and CDR2 is YFSETQ in the germline V gene. DNA for the CDR3: TGCGCCAGCAGCTTGGTGGGGAACGCTGAAGCTTTCTTT. It is translated as CASSLVGNAEAFF. Full variable domain (outside the CDR3, taken from reference TRBV5-1 and TRBJ1-1): KAGVTQTPRYLIKTRGQQVTLSCSPISGHRSVSWYQQTPGQGLQFLFEYFSETQRNKGNFPGRFSGRQFSNSRSEMNVSTLELGDSALYLCASSLVGNAEAFFGQGTRLTVV.

This chain uses TRBV18 with TRBJ2-7; 11 bases are shared with TRBD2. The CDR3 loop spans 15 amino acids. After removal of 4 bases from V and 2 bases from J, the junction contained 4 bases not matched to a gene. Germline loops: CDR1 KGHSH, CDR2 LQKENI. The CDR3 is CASSQRLAGPYEQYF. CDR3 coding DNA: TGTGCCAGCTCACAACGACTAGCGGGACCCTACGAGCAGTACTTC. Drawing the rest from reference TRBV18 and TRBJ2-7, the complete variable domain is NAGVMQNPRHLVRRRGQEARLRCSPMKGHSHVYWYRQLPEEGLKFMVYLQKENIIDESGMPKERFSAEFPKEGPSILRIQQVVRGDSAAYFCASSQRLAGPYEQYFGPGTRLTVT.

The chain joins TRBV6-1 to TRBJ2-1; 8 nucleotides agree with TRBD1. The CDR3 extends over 14 amino acids. Per the germline V gene, CDR1 is MNHNS and CDR2 is SASEGT. Trimming at V came to 7 bases and at J to 4 bases, leaving 6 bases not matched to a gene. The CDR3 spells CASTSTGGYNEQFF. In DNA, the CDR3 is TGTGCCAGCACCTCCACAGGGGGATACAATGAGCAGTTCTTC.

This clone appeared once. The rearrangement uses TRBV10-2 and TRBJ1-4; D not resolved. The V gene lost 8 bases and the J gene lost 3 bases, with 16 bases spanning the gap. CDR1 is WSHSY and CDR2 is SAAADI in the germline V gene. The CDR3 contains 15 residues. CDR3 protein: CASGSKGTANEKLFF. In DNA form, the CDR3 reads TGCGCCAGCGGCAGTAAGGGAACAGCTAATGAAAAACTGTTTTTT.

This chain links TRBV30 with TRBJ1-4, with D tentatively TRBD1 (5 bases). Trimming left V 1 base short and J 8 bases short, with 8 bases between. The length of the CDR3 is 12 residues. Germline CDR1 is GTSNPN and CDR2 is SVGIG (reference sequence). In DNA form, the CDR3 reads TGTGCCTGGAGTGAGGCAGGGGAAAAACTGTTTTTT. Translating it yields CAWSEAGEKLFF.

The chain links TRBV14 to TRBJ2-5; 8 bases line up with TRBD2. The V gene end was trimmed by 4 bases and the J gene end by 5 bases; junction bases not matched to a gene: 6. CDR3 length: 14 residues. Germline V CDR1 and CDR2: SGHDN, FVKESK. CDR3 loop: CASSPWREVETQYF. The CDR3 nucleotides are TGTGCCAGCAGCCCGTGGCGGGAGGTCGAGACCCAGTACTTC. Drawing the rest from reference TRBV14 and TRBJ2-5, the complete variable domain is EAGVTQFPSHSVIEKGQTVTLRCDPISGHDNLYWYRRVMGKEIKFLLHFVKESKQDESGMPNNRFLAERTGGTYSTLKVQPAELEDSGVYFCASSPWREVETQYFGPGTRLLVL.

This clone was seen a single time. The chain carries TRBV19 and TRBJ2-6, with 10 bases identical to TRBD2. Germline assignment: CDR1 LNHDA and CDR2 SQIVND (reference sequence). This CDR3 region has 20 residues. The junction had 12 bases not matched to a gene; V was cut back by 1 base and J by 3 bases. The CDR3 loop is CASSIGFSSGRLYGANVLTF. In nucleotides, the CDR3 is TGTGCCAGTAGTATAGGTTTTTCTAGCGGGAGACTATATGGGGCCAACGTCCTGACTTTC. The whole variable domain, filled in from reference TRBV19 and TRBJ2-6, reads DGGITQSPKYLFRKEGQNVTLSCEQNLNHDAMYWYRQDPGQGLRLIYYSQIVNDFQKGDIAEGYSVSREKKESFPLTVTSAQKNPTAFYLCASSIGFSSGRLYGANVLTFGAGSRLTVL.